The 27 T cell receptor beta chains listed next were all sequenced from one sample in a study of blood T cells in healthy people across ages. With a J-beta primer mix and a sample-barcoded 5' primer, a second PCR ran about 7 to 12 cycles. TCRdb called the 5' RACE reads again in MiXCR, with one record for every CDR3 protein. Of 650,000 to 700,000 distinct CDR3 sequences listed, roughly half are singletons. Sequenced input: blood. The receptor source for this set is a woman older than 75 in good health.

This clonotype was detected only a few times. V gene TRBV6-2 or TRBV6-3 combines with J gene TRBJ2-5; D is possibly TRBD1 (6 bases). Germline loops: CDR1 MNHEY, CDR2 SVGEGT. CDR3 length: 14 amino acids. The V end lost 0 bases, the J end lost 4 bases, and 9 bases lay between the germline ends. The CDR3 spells CASSYSTGPETQYF. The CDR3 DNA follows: TGTGCCAGCAGTTACTCGACAGGACCAGAGACCCAGTACTTC.

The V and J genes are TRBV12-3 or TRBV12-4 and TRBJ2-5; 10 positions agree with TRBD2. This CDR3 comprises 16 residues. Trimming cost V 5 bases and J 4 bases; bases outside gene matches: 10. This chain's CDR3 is CASSTSLAGELETQYF. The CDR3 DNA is TGTGCCAGCAGTACTTCCCTAGCGGGGGAGTTAGAGACCCAGTACTTC.

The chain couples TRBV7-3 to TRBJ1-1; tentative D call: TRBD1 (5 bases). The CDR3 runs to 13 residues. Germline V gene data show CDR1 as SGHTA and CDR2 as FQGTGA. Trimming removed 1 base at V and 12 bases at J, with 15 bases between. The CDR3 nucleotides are TGTGCCAGCAGCTTAATGCAGGGCCAAGAGTCTTTCTTT. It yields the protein CASSLMQGQESFF.

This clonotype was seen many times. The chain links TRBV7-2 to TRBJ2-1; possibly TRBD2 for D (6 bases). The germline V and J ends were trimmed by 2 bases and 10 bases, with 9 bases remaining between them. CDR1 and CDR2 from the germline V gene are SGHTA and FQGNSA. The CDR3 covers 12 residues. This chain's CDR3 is CASSLRETEQFF. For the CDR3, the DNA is TGTGCCAGCAGCTTACGGGAGACCGAGCAGTTCTTC.

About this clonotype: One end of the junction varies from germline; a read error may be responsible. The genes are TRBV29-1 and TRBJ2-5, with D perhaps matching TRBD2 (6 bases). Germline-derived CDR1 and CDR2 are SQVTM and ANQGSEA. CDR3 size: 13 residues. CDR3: CSGTGRPQETQYF. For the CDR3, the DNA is TGTAGCGGTACTGGGAGACCCCAAGAGACCCAGTACTTC.

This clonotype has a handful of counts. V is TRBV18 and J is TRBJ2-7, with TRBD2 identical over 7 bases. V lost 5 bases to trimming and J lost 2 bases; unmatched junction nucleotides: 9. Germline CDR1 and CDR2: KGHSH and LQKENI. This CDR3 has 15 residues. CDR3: CASSTAGGGTYEQYF. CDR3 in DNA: TGTGCCAGCTCAACAGCTGGGGGGGGAACCTACGAGCAGTACTTC.

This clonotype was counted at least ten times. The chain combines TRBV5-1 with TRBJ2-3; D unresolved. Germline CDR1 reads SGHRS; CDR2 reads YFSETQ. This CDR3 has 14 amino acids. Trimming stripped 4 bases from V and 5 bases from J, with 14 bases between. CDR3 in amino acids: CASSLARRRDTQYF. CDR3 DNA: TGCGCCAGCAGCCTGGCGAGGCGTCGAGATACGCAGTATTTT.

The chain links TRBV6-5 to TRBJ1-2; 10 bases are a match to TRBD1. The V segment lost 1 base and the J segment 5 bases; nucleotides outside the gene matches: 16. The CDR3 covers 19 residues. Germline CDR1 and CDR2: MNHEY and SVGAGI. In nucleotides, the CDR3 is TGTGCCAGCAGTTACTTACGCGTTGGGAGACAGGGGGCGTTATATGGCTACACCTTC. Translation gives CASSYLRVGRQGALYGYTF.

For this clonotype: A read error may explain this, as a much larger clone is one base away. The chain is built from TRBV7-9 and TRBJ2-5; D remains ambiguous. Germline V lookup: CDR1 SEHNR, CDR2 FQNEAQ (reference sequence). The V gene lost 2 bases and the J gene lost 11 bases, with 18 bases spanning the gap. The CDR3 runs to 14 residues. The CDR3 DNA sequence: TGTGCCAGCAGCTTAAGTTACTCTTCGAATGAGCAGTACTTC. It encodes CASSLSYSSNEQYF.

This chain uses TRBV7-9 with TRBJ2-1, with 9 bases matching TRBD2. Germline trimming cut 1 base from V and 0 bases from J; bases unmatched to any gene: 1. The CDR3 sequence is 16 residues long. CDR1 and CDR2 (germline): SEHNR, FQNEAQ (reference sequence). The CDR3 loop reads CASSLVRGGSYNEQFF. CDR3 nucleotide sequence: TGTGCCAGCAGCTTAGTGCGGGGGGGCTCCTACAATGAGCAGTTCTTC. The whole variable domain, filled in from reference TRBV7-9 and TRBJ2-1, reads DTGVSQNPRHKITKRGQNVTFRCDPISEHNRLYWYRQTLGQGPEFLTYFQNEAQLEKSRLLSDRFSAERPKGSFSTLEIQRTEQGDSAMYLCASSLVRGGSYNEQFFGPGTRLTVL.

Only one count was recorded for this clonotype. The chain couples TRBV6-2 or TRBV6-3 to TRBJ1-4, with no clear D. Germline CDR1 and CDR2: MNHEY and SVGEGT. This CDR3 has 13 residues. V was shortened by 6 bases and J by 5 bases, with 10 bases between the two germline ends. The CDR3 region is CASSPSGNEKLFF. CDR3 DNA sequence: TGTGCCAGCAGCCCGTCGGGGAATGAAAAACTGTTTTTT.

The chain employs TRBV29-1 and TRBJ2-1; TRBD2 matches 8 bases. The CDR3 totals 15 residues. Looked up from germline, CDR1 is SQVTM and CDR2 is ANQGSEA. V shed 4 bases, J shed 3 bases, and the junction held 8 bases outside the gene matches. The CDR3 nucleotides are TGCAGCGTTGCCCTTGGCGGGAGGAACTACAATGAGCAGTTCTTC. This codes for CSVALGGRNYNEQFF.

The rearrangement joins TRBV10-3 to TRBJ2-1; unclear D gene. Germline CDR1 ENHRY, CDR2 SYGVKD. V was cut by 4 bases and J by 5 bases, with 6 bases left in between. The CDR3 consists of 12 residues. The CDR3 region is CAISAADNEQFF. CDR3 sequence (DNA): TGTGCCATCAGTGCTGCGGACAATGAGCAGTTCTTC.

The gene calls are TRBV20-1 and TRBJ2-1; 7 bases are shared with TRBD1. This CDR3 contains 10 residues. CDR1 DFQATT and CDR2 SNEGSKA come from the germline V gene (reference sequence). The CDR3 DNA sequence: TGCCTATACAGGGGCAATGAGCAGTTCTTC. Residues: CLYRGNEQFF.

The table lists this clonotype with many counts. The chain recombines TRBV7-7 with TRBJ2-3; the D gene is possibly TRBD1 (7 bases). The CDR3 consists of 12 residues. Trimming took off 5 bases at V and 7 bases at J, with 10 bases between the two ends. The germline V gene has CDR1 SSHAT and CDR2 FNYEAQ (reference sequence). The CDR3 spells CASSPGGNTQYF. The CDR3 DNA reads TGTGCCAGCAGCCCAGGGGGGAATACGCAGTATTTT.

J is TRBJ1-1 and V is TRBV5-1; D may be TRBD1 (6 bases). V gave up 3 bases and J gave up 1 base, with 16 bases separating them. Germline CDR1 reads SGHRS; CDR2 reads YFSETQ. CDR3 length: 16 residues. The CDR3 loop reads CASSYDGGRTNTEAFF. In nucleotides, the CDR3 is TGCGCCAGCAGCTACGACGGGGGGCGAACGAACACTGAAGCTTTCTTT. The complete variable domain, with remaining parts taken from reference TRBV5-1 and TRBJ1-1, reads KAGVTQTPRYLIKTRGQQVTLSCSPISGHRSVSWYQQTPGQGLQFLFEYFSETQRNKGNFPGRFSGRQFSNSRSEMNVSTLELGDSALYLCASSYDGGRTNTEAFFGQGTRLTVV.

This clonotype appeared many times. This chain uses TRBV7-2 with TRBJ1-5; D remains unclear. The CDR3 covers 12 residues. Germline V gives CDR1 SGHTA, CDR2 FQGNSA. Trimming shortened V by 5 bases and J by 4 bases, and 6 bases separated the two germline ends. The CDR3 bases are TGTGCCAGCAGCAAAGATAATCAGCCCCAGCATTTT. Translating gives CASSKDNQPQHF.

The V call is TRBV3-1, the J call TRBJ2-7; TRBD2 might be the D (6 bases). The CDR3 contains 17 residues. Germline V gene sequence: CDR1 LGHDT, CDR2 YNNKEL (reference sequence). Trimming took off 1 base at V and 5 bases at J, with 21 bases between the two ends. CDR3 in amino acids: CASSQAVSGVYTDEQYF. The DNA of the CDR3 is TGTGCCAGCAGCCAAGCAGTGTCGGGGGTCTACACCGACGAGCAGTACTTC.

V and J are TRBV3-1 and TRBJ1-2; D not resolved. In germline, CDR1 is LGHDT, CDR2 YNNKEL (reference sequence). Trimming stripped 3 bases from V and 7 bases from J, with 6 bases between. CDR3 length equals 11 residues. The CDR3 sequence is CASSHASGYTF. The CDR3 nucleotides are TGTGCCAGCAGCCACGCTTCTGGCTACACCTTC.

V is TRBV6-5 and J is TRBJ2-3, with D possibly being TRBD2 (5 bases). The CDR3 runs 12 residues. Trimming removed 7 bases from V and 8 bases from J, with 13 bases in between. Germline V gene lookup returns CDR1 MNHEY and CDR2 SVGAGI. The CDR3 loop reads CASKVSAGTQYF. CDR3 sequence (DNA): TGTGCCAGCAAGGTCTCGGCGGGTACGCAGTATTTT.

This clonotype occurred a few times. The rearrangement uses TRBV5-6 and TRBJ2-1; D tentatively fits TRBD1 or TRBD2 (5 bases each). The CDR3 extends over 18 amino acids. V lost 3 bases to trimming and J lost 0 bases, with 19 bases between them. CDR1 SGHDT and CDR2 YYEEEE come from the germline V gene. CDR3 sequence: CASSWGPGTKLSYNEQFF. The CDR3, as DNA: TGTGCCAGCAGCTGGGGTCCGGGGACCAAACTCTCCTACAATGAGCAGTTCTTC.

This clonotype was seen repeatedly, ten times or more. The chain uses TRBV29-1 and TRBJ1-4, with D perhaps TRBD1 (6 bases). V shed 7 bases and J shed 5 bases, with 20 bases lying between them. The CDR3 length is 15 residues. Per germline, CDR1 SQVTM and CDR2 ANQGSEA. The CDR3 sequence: CSASRGGGLNEKLFF. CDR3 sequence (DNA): TGCAGCGCCTCAAGGGGGGGAGGGCTCAATGAAAAACTGTTTTTT.

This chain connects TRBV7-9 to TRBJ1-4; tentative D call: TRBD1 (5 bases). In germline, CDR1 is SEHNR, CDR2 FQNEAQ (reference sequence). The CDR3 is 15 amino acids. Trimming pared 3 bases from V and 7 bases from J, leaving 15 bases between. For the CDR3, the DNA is TGTGCCAGCAGCTTGACCGAGGGGTTGGGTGAAAAACTGTTTTTT. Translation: CASSLTEGLGEKLFF.

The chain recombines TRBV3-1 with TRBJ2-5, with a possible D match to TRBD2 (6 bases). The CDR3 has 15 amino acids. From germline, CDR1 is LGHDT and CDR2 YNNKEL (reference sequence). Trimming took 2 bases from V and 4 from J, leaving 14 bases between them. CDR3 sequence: CASSQRRAGTETQYF. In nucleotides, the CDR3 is TGTGCCAGCAGCCAACGCCGAGCGGGTACAGAGACCCAGTACTTC.

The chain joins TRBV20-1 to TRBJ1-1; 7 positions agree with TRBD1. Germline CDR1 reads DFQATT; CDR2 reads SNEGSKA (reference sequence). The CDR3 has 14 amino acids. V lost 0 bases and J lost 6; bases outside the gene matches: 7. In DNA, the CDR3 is TGCAGTGCTAGAGATACGGGAGGGGGCCCTGAAGCTTTCTTT. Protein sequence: CSARDTGGGPEAFF.

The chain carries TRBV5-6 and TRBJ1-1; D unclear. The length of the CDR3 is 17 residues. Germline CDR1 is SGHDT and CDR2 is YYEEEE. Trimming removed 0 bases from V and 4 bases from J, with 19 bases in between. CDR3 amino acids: CASSLAPGWVRSTEAFF. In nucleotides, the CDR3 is TGTGCCAGCAGCTTGGCTCCAGGTTGGGTAAGGAGCACTGAAGCTTTCTTT.

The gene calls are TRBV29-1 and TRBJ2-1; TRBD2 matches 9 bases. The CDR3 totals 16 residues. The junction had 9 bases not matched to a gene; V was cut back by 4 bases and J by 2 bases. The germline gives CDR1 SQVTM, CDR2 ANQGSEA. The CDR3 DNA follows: TGCAGCGTTGTAGCCCCTAGCGGGGAAACCTACAATGAGCAGTTCTTC. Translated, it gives CSVVAPSGETYNEQFF.